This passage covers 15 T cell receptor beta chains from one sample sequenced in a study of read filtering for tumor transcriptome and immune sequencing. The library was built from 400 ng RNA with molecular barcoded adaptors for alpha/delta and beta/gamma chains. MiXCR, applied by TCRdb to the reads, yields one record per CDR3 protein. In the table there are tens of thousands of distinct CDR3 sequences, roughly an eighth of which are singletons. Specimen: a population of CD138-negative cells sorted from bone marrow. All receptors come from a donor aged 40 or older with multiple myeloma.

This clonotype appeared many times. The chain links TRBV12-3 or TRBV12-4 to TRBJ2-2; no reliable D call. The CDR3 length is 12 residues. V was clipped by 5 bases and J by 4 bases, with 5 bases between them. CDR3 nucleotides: TGTGCCAGCAGTCCCAGCACCGGGGAGCTGTTTTTT. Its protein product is CASSPSTGELFF.

The CDR3 DNA reads as TGCAGCGCATTTAGGGCAGCGCTCAGTGAGCAGTTCTTC. Its translation is CSAFRAALSEQFF. The V gene is TRBV29-1, the J gene TRBJ2-1, with D unresolved. Deletions cut 7 bases from V and 9 bases from J, with 19 bases between. Per the germline V gene, CDR1 is SQVTM and CDR2 is ANQGSEA. The CDR3 is made up of 13 amino acids.

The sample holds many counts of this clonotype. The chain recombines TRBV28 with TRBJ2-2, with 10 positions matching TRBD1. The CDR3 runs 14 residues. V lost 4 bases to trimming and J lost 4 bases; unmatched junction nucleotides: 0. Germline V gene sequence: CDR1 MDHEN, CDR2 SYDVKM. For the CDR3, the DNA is TGTGCCAGCAGTTGGGACAGGGGCACCGGGGAGCTGTTTTTT. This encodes CASSWDRGTGELFF.

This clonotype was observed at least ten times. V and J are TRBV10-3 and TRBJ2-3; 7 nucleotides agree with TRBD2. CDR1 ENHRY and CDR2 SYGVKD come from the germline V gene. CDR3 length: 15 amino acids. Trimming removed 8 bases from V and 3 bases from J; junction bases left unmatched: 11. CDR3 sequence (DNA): TGTGCCATCGGGGAGGGGATTGGAGAGACAGATACGCAGTATTTT. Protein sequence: CAIGEGIGETDTQYF.

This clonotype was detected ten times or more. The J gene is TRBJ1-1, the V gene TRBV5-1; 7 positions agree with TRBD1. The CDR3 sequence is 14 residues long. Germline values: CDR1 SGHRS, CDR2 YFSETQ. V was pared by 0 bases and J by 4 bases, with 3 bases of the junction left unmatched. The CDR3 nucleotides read TGCGCCAGCAGCTTGGCCGCAGGGGGCACTGAAGCTTTCTTT. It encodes CASSLAAGGTEAFF.

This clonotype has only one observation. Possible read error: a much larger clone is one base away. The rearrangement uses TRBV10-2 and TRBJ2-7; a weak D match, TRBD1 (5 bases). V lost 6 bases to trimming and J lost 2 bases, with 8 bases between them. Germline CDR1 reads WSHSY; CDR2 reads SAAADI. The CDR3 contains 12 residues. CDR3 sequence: CASRQDTYEQYF. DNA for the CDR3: TGCGCCAGCAGACAGGATACCTACGAGCAGTACTTC.

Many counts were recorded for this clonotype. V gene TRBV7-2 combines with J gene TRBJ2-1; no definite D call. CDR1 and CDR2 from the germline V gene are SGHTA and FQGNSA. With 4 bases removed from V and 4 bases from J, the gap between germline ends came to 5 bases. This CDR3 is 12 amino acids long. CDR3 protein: CASSSLYNEQFF. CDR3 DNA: TGTGCCAGCAGCTCGTTATACAATGAGCAGTTCTTC. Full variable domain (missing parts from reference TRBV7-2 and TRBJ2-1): GAGVSQSPSNKVTEKGKDVELRCDPISGHTALYWYRQSLGQGLEFLIYFQGNSAPDKSGLPSDRFSAERTGGSVSTLTIQRTQQEDSAVYLCASSSLYNEQFFGPGTRLTVL.

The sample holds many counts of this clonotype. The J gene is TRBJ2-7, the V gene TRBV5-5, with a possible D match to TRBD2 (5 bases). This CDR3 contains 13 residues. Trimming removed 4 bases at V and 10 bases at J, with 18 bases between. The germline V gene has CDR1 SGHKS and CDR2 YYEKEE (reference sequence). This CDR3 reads CASSPRTLLGQYF. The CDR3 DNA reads TGTGCCAGCAGCCCCAGGACTCTTTTGGGACAGTACTTC.

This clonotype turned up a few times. The CDR3 here is CASSFGQGSYNEQFF. The CDR3 DNA reads TGTGCCAGCAGTTTCGGACAGGGGTCCTACAATGAGCAGTTCTTC. This chain connects TRBV28 to TRBJ2-1; 9 bases map to TRBD1. With V trimmed by 3 bases and J by 1 base, 1 base remained unmatched. Germline V gives CDR1 MDHEN, CDR2 SYDVKM. CDR3 size: 15 residues.

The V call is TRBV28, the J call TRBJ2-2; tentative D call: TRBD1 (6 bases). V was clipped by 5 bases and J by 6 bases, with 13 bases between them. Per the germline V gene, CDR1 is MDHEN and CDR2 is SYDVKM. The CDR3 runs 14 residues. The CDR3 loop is CASSPDRGAGELFF. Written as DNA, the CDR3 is TGTGCCAGCAGTCCGGACAGAGGGGCCGGGGAGCTGTTTTTT. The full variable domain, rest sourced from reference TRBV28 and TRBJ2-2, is DVKVTQSSRYLVKRTGEKVFLECVQDMDHENMFWYRQDPGLGLRLIYFSYDVKMKEKGDIPEGYSVSREKKERFSLILESASTNQTSMYLCASSPDRGAGELFFGEGSRLTVL.

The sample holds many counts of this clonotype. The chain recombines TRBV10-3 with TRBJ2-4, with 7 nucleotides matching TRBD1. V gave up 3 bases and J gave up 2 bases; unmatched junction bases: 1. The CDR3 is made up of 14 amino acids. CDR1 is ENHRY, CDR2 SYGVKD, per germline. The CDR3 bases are TGTGCCATCAGTGACAGGGGGACCAAAAACATTCAGTACTTC. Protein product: CAISDRGTKNIQYF.

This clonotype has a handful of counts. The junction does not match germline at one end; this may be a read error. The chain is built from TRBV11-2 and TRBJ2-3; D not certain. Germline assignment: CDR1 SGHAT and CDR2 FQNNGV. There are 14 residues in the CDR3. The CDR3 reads CASSLTSFTDMQYF. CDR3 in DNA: TGTGCCAGCAGCTTAACGAGCTTCACAGATATGCAGTATTTT.

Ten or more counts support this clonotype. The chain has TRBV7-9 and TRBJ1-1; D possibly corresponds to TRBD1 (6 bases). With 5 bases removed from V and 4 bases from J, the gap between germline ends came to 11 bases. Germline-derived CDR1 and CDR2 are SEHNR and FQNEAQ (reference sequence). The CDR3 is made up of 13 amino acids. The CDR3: CASSPRGATEAFF. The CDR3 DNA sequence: TGTGCCAGCAGCCCTCGGGGGGCCACTGAAGCTTTCTTT.

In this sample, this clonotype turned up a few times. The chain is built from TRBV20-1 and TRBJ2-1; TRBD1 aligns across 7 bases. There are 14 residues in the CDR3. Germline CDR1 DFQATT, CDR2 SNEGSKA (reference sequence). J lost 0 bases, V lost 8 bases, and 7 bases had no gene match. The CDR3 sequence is CSIRQGSSYNEQFF. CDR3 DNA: TGCAGTATTAGACAGGGCAGCTCCTACAATGAGCAGTTCTTC.

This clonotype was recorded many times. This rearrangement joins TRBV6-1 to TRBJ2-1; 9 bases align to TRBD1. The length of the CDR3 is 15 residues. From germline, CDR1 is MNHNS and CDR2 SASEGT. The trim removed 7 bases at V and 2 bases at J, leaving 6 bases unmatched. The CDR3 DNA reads TGTGCCAGCAAGGGACAGGGAACCCCCTACAATGAGCAGTTCTTC. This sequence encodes CASKGQGTPYNEQFF.